This TCR beta chain was profiled in a study of cytomegalovirus exposure and HLA in healthy donors. General study results and limits: Immune exposure data for these donors was limited to CMV serostatus. When analyzed later, the rates of TCR association showed variation by HLA locus, with DRB1 the most and HLA-C the fewest.

Germline V gene sequence: CDR1 LNHDA, CDR2 SQIVND (reference sequence). The ends were cut back, 0 bases at V and 3 bases at J, with 6 bases in the middle. The CDR3 loop spans 13 amino acids. The PCR was carried out with 60 Vbeta primers and 13 Jbeta primers. Profiling relied on immunoSEQ multiplex PCR, and the TCRdb table lists in-frame clones only, not all of them. The sample lists some 190,000 clones; approximately 80% were seen once. As concerns this clone: Its antigen remains unidentified.

The chain combines TRBV19 with TRBJ2-7; no clear D gene. The sample taken for sequencing was PBMCs. The sequence came from a man between 35 and 55 years old in good health and CMV-seropositive. The CDR3 here is CASSIEGNYEQYF. In DNA form, the CDR3 reads TGTGCCAGTAGTATAGAGGGCAACTACGAGCAGTACTTC.